The clone carrying this T cell receptor (beta chain) appeared many times. As yet, its antigen is unknown. From blood, roughly 240-550 ng of genomic DNA served as TRB template. Germline V gene sequence: CDR1 LNHNV, CDR2 YYDKDF (reference sequence). The junction had 6 bases not matched to a gene; V was cut back by 6 bases and J by 2 bases. The CDR3 is 14 amino acids. This record comes from a study of T and B cells in COVID-19 patients. Study-wide results and caveats: Blood from mildly ill patients while symptomatic, and early samples from severe cases, were scarce.

TRB rearrangements were amplified by multiplex PCR with BIOMED2 TRB-A/B primers. TCRdb reanalysed the multiplex PCR reads using MiXCR and keeps one entry per CDR3 protein. The data contain 6,000 to 7,500 distinct CDR3 sequences, 22% of them singletons. The receptor was isolated from a human donor who had recovered from COVID-19. The chain combines TRBV15 with TRBJ1-2; TRBD1 aligns across 7 bases. Sample: blood. The CDR3 loop reads CATRRPGQNYGYTF. CDR3 coding DNA: TGTGCCACCAGGCGCCCGGGACAGAACTATGGCTACACCTTC.